These 2 T cell receptor beta chains were sequenced from one sample in a study of control samples from healthy donors and cancer patients. Data came from immunoSEQ multiplex PCR; TCRdb stores just in-frame clones and leaves some out. Of about 150,000 clones listed, roughly 90% are singletons. Sequencing used blood. The receptors were gathered from a woman younger than 45 in good health.

The chain has TRBV30 and TRBJ2-7; maybe TRBD2 (5 bases). Trimming removed 1 base at V and 0 bases at J, with 7 bases between. This CDR3 has 13 residues. Germline-derived CDR1 and CDR2 are GTSNPN and SVGIG (reference sequence). CDR3 in amino acids: CAWSAGLSYEQYF. CDR3 nucleotides: TGTGCCTGGAGTGCAGGACTCTCCTACGAGCAGTACTTC. Based on the CDR3 plus reference TRBV30 and TRBJ2-7, the full variable domain is SQTIHQWPATLVQPVGSPLSLECTVEGTSNPNLYWYRQAAGRGLQLLFYSVGIGQISSEVPQNLSASRPQDRQFILSSKKLLLSDSGFYLCAWSAGLSYEQYFGPGTRLTVT.

The chain joins TRBV6-2 or TRBV6-3 to TRBJ2-7, with D maybe TRBD2 (5 bases). This CDR3 has 12 amino acids. Trimming took 4 bases from V and 3 from J, leaving 7 bases between them. CDR1 and CDR2 (germline): MNHEY, SVGEGT. The CDR3 is CASSWTLYEQYF. The CDR3 DNA is TGTGCCAGCAGTTGGACTCTCTACGAGCAGTACTTC.